This T cell receptor (beta chain) was sequenced for a study of naive and memory T cell subsets. The beta constant-region primer was an equimolar mix of two oligonucleotides covering TRBC1 and TRBC2. Ligation attached a single-stranded oligonucleotide with a 12-nucleotide UMI and the SP2 primer to the cDNA 3' end. TCRdb processed the UMI-ligation and nested PCR reads anew with MiXCR; each CDR3 protein has one entry. The top ten clones hold approximately 0.84% of a sample with about 85,000 distinct CDR3 sequences, roughly 14% of them seen once. This clonotype was picked up many times. Its target is unknown. CDR1 MNHNS and CDR2 SASEGT come from the germline V gene. V dropped 4 bases and J dropped 0 bases, with 21 bases sitting between them. The length of the CDR3 is 18 residues. Study observations and caveats: RNA-based TCR counts may shift with T cell activation and differentiation.

This receptor was identified in a human donor in good health. The chain carries TRBV6-1 and TRBJ2-5, with D possibly being TRBD1 (5 bases). The material sequenced was central memory CD4+ T cells from blood. CDR3 sequence reads: CASSVLWIGAGDQETQYF. The CDR3 nucleotides are TGTGCCAGCAGTGTATTATGGATTGGGGCAGGAGACCAAGAGACCCAGTACTTC.